Listed below are T cell receptor beta chains from one sample, sequenced in a study of T-cell memory formation after mild COVID-19. Each CDR3 protein is one row after TCRdb ran MiXCR on the 5' RACE reads. The sample has about 400,000 distinct CDR3 sequences; more than 20% are singletons. Sequenced material: PBMCs or a T cell subset sorted from them (not recorded which). These receptors originate from an adult woman who had mild COVID-19 (a few samples of this study predate the infection). Cell type and time point are not known. The CDR3 runs from the conserved cysteine through the conserved F or W. Each record gives: V gene, J gene, CDR3 length, D gene, clone size, CDR3 protein, CDR3 DNA. A D gene is named only where the DNA matches it firmly. A row's size may be missing; if present it is once, few, many or a size class.

>TRBV7-6|TRBJ2-1|13|NA|NA
CASTSYGYNEQFF
TGTGCCAGCACCTCCTACGGGTACAATGAGCAGTTCTTC
>TRBV5-1|TRBJ1-5|13|NA|many
CASSLSGDQPQHF
TGCGCCAGCAGCTTATCCGGGGACCAGCCCCAGCATTTT
>TRBV20-1|TRBJ2-1|16|TRBD2|few
CSARETSGTPYNEQFF
TGCAGTGCTAGGGAGACTAGCGGTACTCCCTACAATGAGCAGTTCTTC
>TRBV12-3/TRBV12-4|TRBJ1-5|14|TRBD1|NA
CASSLKQGYEPQHF
TGTGCCAGCAGTTTAAAACAGGGGTATGAGCCCCAGCATTTT
>TRBV12-3/TRBV12-4|TRBJ2-7|14|NA|NA
CASNLDGFSYEQYF
TGTGCCAGCAATCTTGACGGTTTCTCCTACGAGCAGTACTTC
>TRBV5-1|TRBJ2-3|16|NA|NA
CASSLRQVGGTDTQYF
TGCGCCAGCAGCCTCCGACAGGTGGGCGGCACAGATACGCAGTATTTT
>TRBV9|TRBJ2-7|14|NA|few
CASSVQAALDEQYF
TGTGCCAGCAGCGTACAGGCGGCCCTCGACGAGCAGTACTTC
>TRBV20-1|TRBJ2-3|15|TRBD1|few
CSARDRGGVIDTQYF
TGCAGTGCTAGAGATCGAGGGGGCGTTATAGATACGCAGTATTTT
>TRBV20-1|TRBJ1-6|15|NA|few
CSAVQRTAYNSPLHF
TGCAGTGCGGTTCAGCGGACAGCCTATAATTCACCCCTCCACTTT
>TRBV6-1|TRBJ2-1|14|TRBD1|few
CASSTGGAYNEQFF
TGTGCCAGCAGCACAGGGGGTGCCTACAATGAGCAGTTCTTC
>TRBV11-2|TRBJ2-7|14|NA|NA
CASSLYPGIYEQYF
TGTGCCAGCAGCTTATATCCAGGGATCTACGAGCAGTACTTC
>TRBV7-9|TRBJ1-2|15|NA|NA
CASSAAWGNNYGYTF
TGTGCCAGCAGCGCCGCTTGGGGAAATAACTATGGCTACACCTTC
>TRBV15|TRBJ2-5|16|NA|NA
CATSRDRAGPRETQYF
TGTGCCACCAGCAGAGATCGGGCAGGCCCCAGGGAGACCCAGTACTTC
>TRBV7-3|TRBJ1-1|15|NA|NA
CASSLTGVRNTEAFF
TGTGCCAGCAGCTTAACGGGTGTTAGAAACACTGAAGCTTTCTTT
>TRBV6-2/TRBV6-3|TRBJ2-7|15|NA|NA
CASSYSPGSSAEQYF
TGTGCCAGCAGTTACTCCCCAGGCTCCTCCGCCGAGCAGTACTTC
>TRBV5-1|TRBJ1-4|14|NA|many
CASSLAEPNEKLFF
TGCGCCAGCAGCTTGGCAGAACCTAATGAAAAACTGTTTTTT
>TRBV5-4|TRBJ2-7|13|TRBD2|NA
CASSPRTSQEQYF
TGTGCCAGCAGCCCTCGGACTAGCCAGGAGCAGTACTTC
>TRBV29-1|TRBJ1-1|13|TRBD1|NA
CSVLRGGAGEAFF
TGCAGCGTTTTGAGAGGGGGCGCGGGTGAAGCTTTCTTT
>TRBV11-3|TRBJ2-7|14|TRBD1|NA
CASSSGQVNYEQYF
TGTGCCAGCAGCTCGGGACAGGTTAACTACGAGCAGTACTTC
>TRBV7-3|TRBJ2-7|16|NA|NA
CASSLIWTDGAYEQYF
TGTGCCAGCAGCTTAATCTGGACAGACGGGGCCTACGAGCAGTACTTC
>TRBV12-3/TRBV12-4|TRBJ2-7|14|NA|NA
CASSRQVSGYEQYF
TGTGCCAGCAGCCGACAGGTCTCGGGCTACGAGCAGTACTTC
>TRBV25-1|TRBJ2-3|12|NA|few
CATSGLTDTQYF
TGTGCCACGAGCGGGCTCACAGATACGCAGTATTTT
>TRBV5-1|TRBJ2-7|14|TRBD2|few
CASSPPVAGNEQYF
TGCGCCAGCAGCCCCCCGGTAGCGGGGAACGAGCAGTACTTC
>TRBV7-9|TRBJ1-1|15|NA|NA
CASSPINSVNTEAFF
TGTGCCAGCAGCCCCATCAATTCCGTGAACACTGAAGCTTTCTTT
>TRBV6-6|TRBJ2-5|15|NA|NA
CATRGWGAGGETQYF
TGTGCCACCCGAGGTTGGGGGGCGGGCGGAGAGACCCAGTACTTC
>TRBV6-5|TRBJ1-1|14|NA|NA
CASSYESRGTEAFF
TGTGCCAGCAGTTACGAATCACGGGGCACTGAAGCTTTCTTT
>TRBV7-6|TRBJ2-1|15|NA|many
CASSLVSGSYNEQFF
TGTGCCAGCAGCTTAGTGTCAGGCTCCTACAATGAGCAGTTCTTC
>TRBV7-9|TRBJ1-5|14|NA|few
CASSPRDGNQPQHF
TGTGCCAGCAGCCCCAGGGACGGCAATCAGCCCCAGCATTTT
>TRBV24-1|TRBJ2-1|14|NA|few
CATSGHSGYNEQFF
TGTGCCACCAGTGGCCACAGCGGGTACAATGAGCAGTTCTTC
>TRBV29-1|TRBJ1-2|13|NA|NA
CSVEGGHSYGYTF
TGCAGCGTTGAAGGGGGGCACAGCTATGGCTACACCTTC
>TRBV5-1|TRBJ2-7|15|NA|NA
CASSSGHTATYEQYF
TGCGCCAGCAGCTCGGGACACACGGCCACCTACGAGCAGTACTTC
>TRBV20-1|TRBJ2-7|14|NA|many
CSARGGGLSYEQYF
TGCAGTGCTAGAGGAGGGGGGCTCTCCTACGAGCAGTACTTC
>TRBV4-3|TRBJ2-1|16|NA|NA
CASSQDISWVGNEQFF
TGCGCCAGCAGCCAAGATATTAGCTGGGTGGGGAATGAGCAGTTCTTC
>TRBV5-6|TRBJ1-4|14|NA|NA
CASSLTVTNEKLFF
TGTGCCAGCAGCTTGACAGTAACTAATGAAAAACTGTTTTTT
>TRBV4-2|TRBJ2-3|17|TRBD2|few
CASSQDLSSGSTDTQYF
TGTGCCAGCAGCCAAGACCTGTCTAGCGGGAGCACAGATACGCAGTATTTT
>TRBV7-9|TRBJ1-5|16|NA|once
CASSLAKAGVDQPQHF
TGTGCCAGCAGCTTAGCTAAGGCAGGGGTTGATCAGCCCCAGCATTTT
>TRBV7-9|TRBJ2-6|15|NA|few
CASSRDTPGANVLTF
TGTGCCAGCAGCCGAGATACCCCTGGGGCCAACGTCCTGACTTTC
>TRBV14|TRBJ2-1|16|NA|NA
CASSQGRQTPYNEQFF
TGTGCCAGCAGCCAAGGCAGGCAGACCCCCTACAATGAGCAGTTCTTC
>TRBV12-3/TRBV12-4|TRBJ2-2|13|NA|NA
CASSRQSPGELFF
TGTGCCAGCAGTAGACAGTCCCCCGGGGAGCTGTTTTTT
>TRBV4-1|TRBJ2-5|17|NA|NA
CASSHPGEATTQETQYF
TGCGCCAGCAGCCATCCGGGTGAGGCAACAACCCAAGAGACCCAGTACTTC
>TRBV7-6|TRBJ2-1|15|TRBD1|NA
CASSYTTGAYNEQFF
TGTGCCAGCAGCTATACGACAGGGGCCTACAATGAGCAGTTCTTC
>TRBV7-9|TRBJ2-1|15|NA|few
CASSHWMGPYNEQFF
TGTGCCAGCAGCCACTGGATGGGCCCCTACAATGAGCAGTTCTTC
>TRBV5-4|TRBJ1-2|12|NA|NA
CASSLARDGYTF
TGTGCCAGCAGCTTAGCCAGAGACGGCTACACCTTC
>TRBV3-1|TRBJ2-7|15|NA|few
CASSPHPGGTYEQYF
TGTGCCAGCAGCCCCCACCCCGGCGGGACCTACGAGCAGTACTTC
>TRBV5-1|TRBJ1-2|16|TRBD1|NA
CASSLEAGGANYGYTF
TGCGCCAGCAGCTTGGAAGCAGGGGGCGCGAACTATGGCTACACCTTC
>TRBV7-6|TRBJ2-1|15|TRBD2|few
CASSRTSGGDNEQFF
TGTGCCAGCAGCCGGACTAGCGGGGGGGACAATGAGCAGTTCTTC
>TRBV14|TRBJ2-5|11|NA|NA
CASSQSETQYF
TGTGCCAGCAGCCAAAGTGAGACCCAGTACTTC
>TRBV18|TRBJ2-7|14|NA|many
CASSLGASTYEQYF
TGTGCCAGCTCACTCGGGGCTAGTACCTACGAGCAGTACTTC
>TRBV19|TRBJ2-3|14|NA|NA
CASWQGHGTDTQYF
TGTGCCAGTTGGCAGGGACACGGCACAGATACGCAGTATTTT
>TRBV20-1|TRBJ2-7|15|NA|NA
CSARKGDNSYYEQYF
TGCAGTGCTAGAAAAGGAGACAACTCGTACTACGAGCAGTACTTC
>TRBV2|TRBJ1-3|17|NA|NA
CASRDSLLAAERNTIYF
TGTGCCAGCAGGGACAGTTTATTGGCGGCGGAGAGAAACACCATATATTTT
>TRBV5-1|TRBJ1-1|14|NA|few
CASSLGQDFTEAFF
TGCGCCAGCAGCTTGGGGCAGGACTTCACTGAAGCTTTCTTT
>TRBV20-1|TRBJ2-2|15|TRBD2|few
CSARGTSGVIGELFF
TGCAGTGCTAGAGGGACTAGCGGGGTTATCGGGGAGCTGTTTTTT